The T cell receptor (beta chain) under discussion was sequenced for a study of T-cell memory formation after mild COVID-19. Using constant-segment primers, 5'RACE produced TCR alpha and TCR beta cDNA libraries carrying sample barcodes and UMIs. Via MiXCR, TCRdb re-called the 5' RACE reads, giving one row per CDR3 protein. The sample shows around 200,000 distinct CDR3 sequences, about a fifth of them seen only once. In its sample, this clonotype was seen a few times. Germline V lookup: CDR1 WNHNN, CDR2 SYGVQD (reference sequence). This CDR3 is built from 13 residues. Trimming took 1 base from V and 7 from J; bases not matched to a gene: 0.

This receptor was identified in a man aged 18 to 29 who had mild COVID-19 (a few samples of this study predate the infection). Cell type and time point are not known. The specimen sequenced was PBMCs or a T cell subset sorted from them (not recorded which). This chain links TRBV10-1 with TRBJ2-7; 11 nucleotides align to TRBD2. CDR3 bases: TGCGCCAGCAGTGAGTGGACTAGCGGGGAGCAGTACTTC. It specifies CASSEWTSGEQYF.